Presented here are 28 T cell receptor beta chains from one specimen sequenced in a study of blood T cell repertoires in COVID-19. The data were produced by immunoSEQ multiplex PCR, yet TCRdb's version contains in-frame clones alone and is incomplete. The data hold 15,000 to 20,000 clones, with about four fifths observed a single time. Sequenced material: peripheral blood. Receptors were obtained from a man aged 35 to 55 with active or convalescent COVID-19.

This clone was picked up a small number of times. This chain links TRBV25-1 with TRBJ1-3, with D hard to call. V shed 2 bases and J shed 3 bases, with 5 bases lying between them. CDR1 MGHDK and CDR2 SYGVNS come from the germline V gene. CDR3 length: 13 residues. The CDR3 is CASSEPGGNTIYF. DNA for the CDR3: TGTGCCAGCAGTGAACCCGGTGGAAACACCATATATTTT.

The genes are TRBV18 and TRBJ1-4; the D is unclear. The V gene lost 3 bases and the J gene lost 0 bases, with 14 bases spanning the gap. CDR3 length equals 17 residues. CDR1 KGHSH and CDR2 LQKENI come from the germline V gene. Written as DNA, the CDR3 is TGTGCCAGCTCACCCAACGCTCAACTTGCAACTAATGAAAAACTGTTTTTT. Its translation: CASSPNAQLATNEKLFF. The full variable domain, completed using reference TRBV18 and TRBJ1-4, is NAGVMQNPRHLVRRRGQEARLRCSPMKGHSHVYWYRQLPEEGLKFMVYLQKENIIDESGMPKERFSAEFPKEGPSILRIQQVVRGDSAAYFCASSPNAQLATNEKLFFGSGTQLSVL.

The gene calls are TRBV5-1 and TRBJ2-5; D gene uncertain. Trimming removed 4 bases from V and 5 bases from J, with 24 bases in between. From germline, CDR1 is SGHRS and CDR2 YFSETQ. The CDR3 is made up of 17 amino acids. Written as DNA, the CDR3 is TGCGCCAGCAGCCTTAAATCGGGTCCTCAGAACGGGGAGACCCAGTACTTC. This gives the protein CASSLKSGPQNGETQYF.

V and J are TRBV11-3 and TRBJ1-1, with a possible D match to TRBD1 (6 bases). Germline lookup yields CDR1 SGHNT and CDR2 YENEEA. There are 14 residues in the CDR3. Trimming left V 5 bases short and J 2 bases short, with 12 bases between. This CDR3 reads CASSPGDVNTEAFF. CDR3 in DNA: TGTGCCAGCAGCCCAGGGGACGTAAACACTGAAGCTTTCTTT.

The rearrangement joins TRBV9 to TRBJ1-6; no clear D. V was clipped by 7 bases and J by 8 bases, with 19 bases between them. The CDR3 extends over 15 amino acids. Germline values: CDR1 SGDLS, CDR2 YYNGEE. The CDR3 bases are TGTGCCAGCTCGGCGGGCGGAGGTCCATATTCACCCCTCCACTTT. This codes for CASSAGGGPYSPLHF.

The V call is TRBV28, the J call TRBJ2-7; D gene ambiguous. Trimming took 7 bases from V and 3 from J, leaving 7 bases between them. The length of the CDR3 is 11 residues. Germline assignment: CDR1 MDHEN and CDR2 SYDVKM. The CDR3 region is CASKVGYEQYF. The CDR3 DNA sequence: TGTGCCAGCAAAGTCGGCTACGAGCAGTACTTC. The whole variable domain, remainder taken from reference TRBV28 and TRBJ2-7, is DVKVTQSSRYLVKRTGEKVFLECVQDMDHENMFWYRQDPGLGLRLIYFSYDVKMKEKGDIPEGYSVSREKKERFSLILESASTNQTSMYLCASKVGYEQYFGPGTRLTVT.

This sequence joins TRBV19 and TRBJ2-5; 8 bases are a match to TRBD2. Germline-derived CDR1 and CDR2 are LNHDA and SQIVND (reference sequence). This CDR3 has 15 amino acids. J lost 4 bases, V lost 5 bases, and 9 bases had no gene match. CDR3 DNA sequence: TGTGCCAGTAGTCCCCGCCGGGGGGGCATAGAGACCCAGTACTTC. Residues: CASSPRRGGIETQYF.

This chain links TRBV6-5 with TRBJ1-5; TRBD1 agrees at 8 bases. Germline V lookup: CDR1 MNHEY, CDR2 SVGAGI. V gave up 6 bases and J gave up 2 bases; unmatched junction bases: 3. There are 14 residues in the CDR3. The CDR3 DNA sequence: TGTGCCAGCAGCTCGACAGGGGGCAATCAGCCCCAGCATTTT. It specifies CASSSTGGNQPQHF.

V is TRBV10-3 and J is TRBJ1-3; D is uncertain. Trimming cost V 0 bases and J 0 bases, with 9 bases left between them. The CDR3 consists of 16 residues. The germline gives CDR1 ENHRY, CDR2 SYGVKD. Here the CDR3 DNA reads TGTGCCATCAGTGAGTCGTGGGCGAGCTCTGGAAACACCATATATTTT. It specifies CAISESWASSGNTIYF.

The V and J genes are TRBV3-1 (or the pseudogene TRBV3-2) and TRBJ1-1; 8 bases align to TRBD1. Germline CDR1 and CDR2: LGHDT and YNNKEL (reference sequence). The CDR3 totals 16 residues. Unmatched junction bases numbered 10, after V lost 2 bases and J lost 5 bases. The CDR3 is CASSQMGQGARTEAFF. As DNA, the CDR3 is TGTGCCAGCAGCCAAATGGGGCAGGGGGCGAGGACTGAAGCTTTCTTT.

This clone was observed once. V usage is TRBV5-1 and J usage is TRBJ2-2, with D maybe TRBD1 (5 bases). Germline loops: CDR1 SGHRS, CDR2 YFSETQ. Trimming took 0 bases from V and 8 from J, leaving 17 bases between them. The CDR3 has 16 amino acids. The CDR3 spells CASSLAPGLGLGELFF. The CDR3 DNA sequence: TGCGCCAGCAGCTTGGCTCCTGGCTTGGGGCTGGGGGAGCTGTTTTTT.

The V and J genes are TRBV5-5 and TRBJ1-1; D unresolved. Trimming cost V 4 bases and J 1 base, with 14 bases left between them. The length of the CDR3 is 15 residues. Germline loops: CDR1 SGHKS, CDR2 YYEKEE (reference sequence). CDR3 nucleotide sequence: TGTGCCAGCAGCCCGAAGACCGGGAAGAACACTGAAGCTTTCTTT. Protein sequence: CASSPKTGKNTEAFF.

The chain recombines TRBV15 with TRBJ2-3, with 8 positions matching TRBD2. CDR1 is LNHNV, CDR2 YYDKDF, per germline (reference sequence). Losses at the gene ends were 0 bases for V and 5 bases for J; bases not matched to a gene: 7. The CDR3 runs 16 residues. The CDR3 here is CATSRDGSGAIDTQYF. The CDR3, as DNA: TGTGCCACCAGCAGAGATGGTAGCGGGGCGATAGATACGCAGTATTTT.

This clone was counted between two and nine times. The same CDR3 also results from other DNA sequences found in this sample. The CDR3 DNA reads TGTGCCAGCAATACGGCGAGGGCGGGGAACACTGAAGCTTTCTTT. It codes for CASNTARAGNTEAFF. J is TRBJ1-1 and V is TRBV3-1 (or the pseudogene TRBV3-2); D is unresolved. The CDR3 contains 15 residues. V dropped 7 bases and J dropped 1 base, with 16 bases sitting between them. Germline V gene data show CDR1 as LGHDT and CDR2 as YNNKEL (reference sequence).

The chain links TRBV27 to TRBJ2-7, with D perhaps matching TRBD1 (5 bases). This CDR3 comprises 14 residues. Germline V gene sequence: CDR1 MNHEY, CDR2 SMNVEV (reference sequence). V lost 2 bases, J lost 5 bases, and 13 bases lay in between. The DNA for the CDR3 is TGTGCCAGCAGTTTACGATCAGGGCTCGACGAGCAGTACTTC. It codes for CASSLRSGLDEQYF.

The rearrangement uses TRBV27 and TRBJ2-1; 10 nucleotides line up with TRBD1. Germline V gene lookup returns CDR1 MNHEY and CDR2 SMNVEV (reference sequence). The CDR3 length is 14 residues. V was pared by 10 bases and J by 5 bases, with 8 bases of the junction left unmatched. CDR3 sequence (DNA): TGTGCCACCGCGGACAGGGGGGGTAACAATGAGCAGTTCTTC. Encoded protein: CATADRGGNNEQFF.

This chain uses TRBV5-6 with TRBJ1-4; TRBD1 matches at 7 bases. The V and J ends lost 6 bases and 3 bases, in that order; junction bases with no gene match: 5. This CDR3 spans 14 amino acids. Germline lookup yields CDR1 SGHDT and CDR2 YYEEEE. The CDR3 DNA reads as TGTGCCAGCACCGACAGGGATCCTAATGAAAAACTGTTTTTT. Protein sequence: CASTDRDPNEKLFF.

The chain couples TRBV19 to TRBJ2-7; 10 nucleotides line up with TRBD1. The CDR3 length is 15 residues. V was pared by 5 bases and J by 3 bases, with 7 bases of the junction left unmatched. The germline V gene encodes CDR1 LNHDA and CDR2 SQIVND (reference sequence). The DNA for the CDR3 is TGTGCCAGTAGTCCCAGACAGGGGGCAGGCTACGAGCAGTACTTC. Its protein is CASSPRQGAGYEQYF. The full variable domain, in which reference TRBV19 and TRBJ2-7 provide the parts outside the CDR3, is DGGITQSPKYLFRKEGQNVTLSCEQNLNHDAMYWYRQDPGQGLRLIYYSQIVNDFQKGDIAEGYSVSREKKESFPLTVTSAQKNPTAFYLCASSPRQGAGYEQYFGPGTRLTVT.

This chain connects TRBV4-2 to TRBJ1-5, with D uncertain. The V end lost 4 bases, the J end lost 3 bases, and 16 bases lay between the germline ends. CDR1 is LGHNA, CDR2 YNFKEQ, per germline. This CDR3 has 16 amino acids. The CDR3 DNA reads TGTGCCAGCAGCCTCCATCCCACGGAGAACAATCAGCCCCAGCATTTT. Its translation is CASSLHPTENNQPQHF.

The chain joins TRBV19 to TRBJ2-7, with D maybe TRBD2 (6 bases). V was trimmed by 5 bases and J by 5 bases, leaving 16 bases between them. CDR1 and CDR2 from the germline V gene are LNHDA and SQIVND (reference sequence). The CDR3 contains 14 residues. CDR3 in amino acids: CASSPDGRRDEQYF. DNA for the CDR3: TGTGCCAGTAGTCCAGACGGCCGGAGGGACGAGCAGTACTTC.

This chain links TRBV5-1 with TRBJ2-7; D may be TRBD1 (5 bases). The germline V gene has CDR1 SGHRS and CDR2 YFSETQ. With 0 bases removed from V and 0 bases from J, the gap between germline ends came to 10 bases. The CDR3 has 15 amino acids. The CDR3: CASSLAQVSSYEQYF. CDR3 DNA sequence: TGCGCCAGCAGCTTGGCACAGGTGAGCTCCTACGAGCAGTACTTC.

The chain is built from TRBV6-2 or TRBV6-3 and TRBJ2-5; unclear D gene. The CDR3 has 16 amino acids. The germline V gene encodes CDR1 MNHEY and CDR2 SVGEGT. V was clipped by 5 bases and J by 1 base, with 17 bases between them. CDR3 sequence (DNA): TGTGCCAGCAGTGCCGGCTTGGAAGCGACCCAAGAGACCCAGTACTTC. It encodes CASSAGLEATQETQYF.

This CDR3 is CAISEVDRGLPPQHF. In DNA form, the CDR3 reads TGTGCCATCAGTGAGGTGGACAGGGGGCTTCCGCCCCAGCATTTT. V is TRBV10-3 and J is TRBJ1-5; 11 bases agree with TRBD1. CDR1 and CDR2 from the germline V gene are ENHRY and SYGVKD. The CDR3 runs to 15 residues. Trimming cost V 2 bases and J 9 bases; bases outside gene matches: 6.

The sample holds a few counts of this clone. The chain couples TRBV27 to TRBJ2-7; 10 bases are a match to TRBD2. CDR1 and CDR2 (germline): MNHEY, SMNVEV (reference sequence). J was trimmed by 4 bases and V by 4 bases; bases with no gene match: 7. The CDR3 is 15 residues long. The CDR3 region is CASSYSASGGYEQYF. In DNA, the CDR3 is TGTGCCAGCAGTTATTCGGCTAGCGGGGGTTACGAGCAGTACTTC.

The rearrangement joins TRBV9 to TRBJ2-7; 9 bases are shared with TRBD1. J was trimmed by 2 bases and V by 0 bases; bases with no gene match: 6. The CDR3 loop spans 16 amino acids. Germline CDR1 SGDLS, CDR2 YYNGEE. CDR3 DNA sequence: TGTGCCAGCAGCGTAGCTACTGGACAGGGGACCTACGAGCAGTACTTC. This gives the protein CASSVATGQGTYEQYF.

The chain joins TRBV6-2 or TRBV6-3 to TRBJ1-1; 9 bases match TRBD1. Trimming took 4 bases from V and 4 from J; bases not matched to a gene: 1. The CDR3 covers 13 residues. Germline V gene lookup returns CDR1 MNHEY and CDR2 SVGEGT. DNA for the CDR3: TGTGCCAGCAGTTGGGGACAGGGCACTGAAGCTTTCTTT. It codes for CASSWGQGTEAFF.

This chain joins TRBV2 and TRBJ1-5, with 10 nucleotides matching TRBD1. J gave up 6 bases and V 4 bases, and 3 bases lay outside the gene matches. The CDR3 consists of 14 residues. The germline V gene encodes CDR1 SNHLY and CDR2 FYNNEI. The CDR3 reads CASSGDRGGQPQHF. CDR3 nucleotide sequence: TGTGCCAGCAGTGGGGACAGGGGAGGTCAGCCCCAGCATTTT.

The table lists this clone with a few counts. The chain joins TRBV5-1 to TRBJ2-3; possibly TRBD2 for D (6 bases). The CDR3 length is 17 residues. Trimming shortened V by 0 bases and J by 1 base, and 15 bases separated the two germline ends. Germline V gene data show CDR1 as SGHRS and CDR2 as YFSETQ. The DNA of the CDR3 is TGCGCCAGCAGCTTGGCCTATTGGGGCGGGGGCACAGATACGCAGTATTTT. Translated: CASSLAYWGGGTDTQYF.